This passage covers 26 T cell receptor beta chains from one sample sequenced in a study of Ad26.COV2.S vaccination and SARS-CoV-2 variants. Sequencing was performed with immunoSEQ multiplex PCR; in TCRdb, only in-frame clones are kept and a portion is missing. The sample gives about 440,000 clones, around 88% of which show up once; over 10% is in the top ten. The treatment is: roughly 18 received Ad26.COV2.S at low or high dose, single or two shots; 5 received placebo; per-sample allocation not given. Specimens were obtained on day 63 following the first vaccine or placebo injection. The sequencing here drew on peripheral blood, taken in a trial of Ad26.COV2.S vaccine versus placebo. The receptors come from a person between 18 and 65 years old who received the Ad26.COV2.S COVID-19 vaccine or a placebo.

CDR3 coding DNA: TGTGCCTGGAGTCCCCTGGAAGGCTACACCTTC. It codes for CAWSPLEGYTF. The V gene is TRBV30, the J gene TRBJ1-2; D is uncertain. From germline, CDR1 is GTSNPN and CDR2 SVGIG (reference sequence). The V end lost 2 bases, the J end lost 8 bases, and 9 bases lay between the germline ends. The CDR3 sequence is 11 residues long.

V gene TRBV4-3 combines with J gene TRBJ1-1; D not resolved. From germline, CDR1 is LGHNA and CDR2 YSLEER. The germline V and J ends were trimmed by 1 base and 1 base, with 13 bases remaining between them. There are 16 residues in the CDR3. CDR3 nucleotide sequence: TGCGCCAGCAGCCAAGGGTTTTCTGATTGGAACACTGAAGCTTTCTTT. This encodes CASSQGFSDWNTEAFF.

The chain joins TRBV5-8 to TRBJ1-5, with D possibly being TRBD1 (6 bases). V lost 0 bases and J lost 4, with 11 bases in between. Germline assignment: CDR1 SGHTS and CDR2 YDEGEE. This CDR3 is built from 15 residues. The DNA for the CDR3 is TGTGCCAGCAGCTTGGATGGGGGCTCGAATCAGCCCCAGCATTTT. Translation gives CASSLDGGSNQPQHF.

The CDR3 spells CASTVGQNTGELFF. The CDR3 DNA is TGTGCCAGCACCGTGGGACAGAACACCGGGGAGCTGTTTTTT. The V and J genes are TRBV27 and TRBJ2-2, with D possibly matching TRBD1 (6 bases). The CDR3 totals 14 residues. V lost 7 bases and J 1 base, leaving 10 bases between the germline ends. Germline V gene data show CDR1 as MNHEY and CDR2 as SMNVEV (reference sequence).

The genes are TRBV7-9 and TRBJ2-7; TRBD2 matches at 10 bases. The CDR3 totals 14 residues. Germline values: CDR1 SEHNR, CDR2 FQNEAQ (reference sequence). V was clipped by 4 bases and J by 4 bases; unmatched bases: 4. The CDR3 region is CASSSSGSRYEQYF. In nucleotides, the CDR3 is TGTGCCAGCAGCTCTAGCGGGAGTCGATACGAGCAGTACTTC.

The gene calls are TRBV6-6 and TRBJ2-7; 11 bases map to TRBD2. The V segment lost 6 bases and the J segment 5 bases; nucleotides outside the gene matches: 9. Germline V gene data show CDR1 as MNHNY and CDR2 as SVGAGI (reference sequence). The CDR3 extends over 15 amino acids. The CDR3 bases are TGTGCCAGCAGACGCATAGCGGGGGGGGGTCACGAGCAGTACTTC. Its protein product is CASRRIAGGGHEQYF.

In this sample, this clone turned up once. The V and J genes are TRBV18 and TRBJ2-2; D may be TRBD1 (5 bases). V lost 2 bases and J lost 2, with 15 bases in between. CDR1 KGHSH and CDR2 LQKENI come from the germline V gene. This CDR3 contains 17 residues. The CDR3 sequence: CASSPSPTVSNTGELFF. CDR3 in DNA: TGTGCCAGCTCACCAAGCCCGACAGTCAGTAACACCGGGGAGCTGTTTTTT.

CDR3: CASSATGATEAFF. In DNA, the CDR3 is TGTGCCAGCAGCGCCACAGGGGCCACTGAAGCTTTCTTT. The V gene is TRBV9, the J gene TRBJ1-1, with 7 bases identical to TRBD1. This CDR3 spans 13 amino acids. The germline V gene has CDR1 SGDLS and CDR2 YYNGEE. V lost 3 bases and J lost 4; bases outside the gene matches: 3.

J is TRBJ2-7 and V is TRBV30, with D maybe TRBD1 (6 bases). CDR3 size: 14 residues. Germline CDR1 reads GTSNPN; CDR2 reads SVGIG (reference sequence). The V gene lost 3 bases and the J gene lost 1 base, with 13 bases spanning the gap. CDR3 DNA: TGTGCCTGGAGGAAAACCGGGACATCCTACGAGCAGTACTTC. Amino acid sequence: CAWRKTGTSYEQYF. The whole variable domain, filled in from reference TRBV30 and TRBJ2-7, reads SQTIHQWPATLVQPVGSPLSLECTVEGTSNPNLYWYRQAAGRGLQLLFYSVGIGQISSEVPQNLSASRPQDRQFILSSKKLLLSDSGFYLCAWRKTGTSYEQYFGPGTRLTVT.

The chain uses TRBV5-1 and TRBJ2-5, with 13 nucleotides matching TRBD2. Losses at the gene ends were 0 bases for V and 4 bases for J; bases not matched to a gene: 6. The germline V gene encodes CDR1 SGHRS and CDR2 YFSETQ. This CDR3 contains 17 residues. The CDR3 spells CASSLVGTSGIRETQYF. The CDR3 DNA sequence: TGCGCCAGCAGCTTGGTAGGGACTAGCGGGATCAGAGAGACCCAGTACTTC.

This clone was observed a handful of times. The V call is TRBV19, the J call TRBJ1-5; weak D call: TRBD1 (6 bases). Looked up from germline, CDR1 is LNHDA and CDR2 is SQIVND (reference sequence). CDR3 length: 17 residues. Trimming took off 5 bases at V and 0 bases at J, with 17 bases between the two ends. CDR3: CASSLRTADYSNQPQHF. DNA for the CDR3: TGTGCCAGTAGTCTACGGACAGCGGATTATAGCAATCAGCCCCAGCATTTT.

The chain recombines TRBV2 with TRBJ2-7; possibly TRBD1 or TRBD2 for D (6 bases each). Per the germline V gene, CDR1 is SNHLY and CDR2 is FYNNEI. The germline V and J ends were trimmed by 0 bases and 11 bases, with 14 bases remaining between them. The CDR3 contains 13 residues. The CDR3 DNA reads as TGTGCCAGCAGTGAAGCGCTCGGGGGCCGGGAGTACTTC. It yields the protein CASSEALGGREYF. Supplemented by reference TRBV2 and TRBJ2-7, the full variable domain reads EPEVTQTPSHQVTQMGQEVILRCVPISNHLYFYWYRQILGQKVEFLVSFYNNEISEKSEIFDDQFSVERPDGSNFTLKIRSTKLEDSAMYFCASSEALGGREYFGPGTRLTVT.

CDR3 coding DNA: TGTGCCAGCCGGGGCCAATCTAGCGGGAGATACGAGCAGTACTTC. Translation gives CASRGQSSGRYEQYF. This chain links TRBV28 with TRBJ2-7; 10 nucleotides match TRBD2. This CDR3 is built from 15 residues. Per germline, CDR1 MDHEN and CDR2 SYDVKM. J lost 4 bases, V lost 8 bases, and 11 bases had no gene match.

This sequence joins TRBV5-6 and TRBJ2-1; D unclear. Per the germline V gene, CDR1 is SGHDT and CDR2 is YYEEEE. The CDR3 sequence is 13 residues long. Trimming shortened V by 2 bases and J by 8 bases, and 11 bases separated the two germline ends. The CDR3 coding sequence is TGTGCCAGCAGCTTAACCGCTCTGGATGAGCAGTTCTTC. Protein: CASSLTALDEQFF.

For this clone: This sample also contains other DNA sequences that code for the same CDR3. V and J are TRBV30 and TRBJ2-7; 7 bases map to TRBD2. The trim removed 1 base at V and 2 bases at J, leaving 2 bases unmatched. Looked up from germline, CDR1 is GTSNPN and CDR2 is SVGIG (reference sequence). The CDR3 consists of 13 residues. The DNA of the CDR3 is TGTGCCTGGAGTGCGGGACTACCCTACGAGCAGTACTTC. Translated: CAWSAGLPYEQYF. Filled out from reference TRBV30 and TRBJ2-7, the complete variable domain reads SQTIHQWPATLVQPVGSPLSLECTVEGTSNPNLYWYRQAAGRGLQLLFYSVGIGQISSEVPQNLSASRPQDRQFILSSKKLLLSDSGFYLCAWSAGLPYEQYFGPGTRLTVT.

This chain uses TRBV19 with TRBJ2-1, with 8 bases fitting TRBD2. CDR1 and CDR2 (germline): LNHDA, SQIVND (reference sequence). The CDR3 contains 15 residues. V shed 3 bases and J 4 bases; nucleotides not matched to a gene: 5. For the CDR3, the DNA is TGTGCCAGTAGTATGGAGCGGGAGCTTTACAATGAGCAGTTCTTC. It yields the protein CASSMERELYNEQFF.

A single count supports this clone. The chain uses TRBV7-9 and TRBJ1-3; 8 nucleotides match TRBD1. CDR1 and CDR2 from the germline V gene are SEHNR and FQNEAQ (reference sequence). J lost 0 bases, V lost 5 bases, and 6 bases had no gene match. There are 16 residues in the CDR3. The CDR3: CASSPRQGTSGNTIYF. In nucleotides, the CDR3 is TGTGCCAGCAGCCCAAGACAGGGGACCTCTGGAAACACCATATATTTT.

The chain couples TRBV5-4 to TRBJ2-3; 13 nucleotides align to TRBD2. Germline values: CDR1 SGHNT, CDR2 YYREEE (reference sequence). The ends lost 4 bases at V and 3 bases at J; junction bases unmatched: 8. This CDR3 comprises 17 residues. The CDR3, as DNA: TGTGCCAGCAGCCCTCGGACTAGCGGGAGTCCGACAGATACGCAGTATTTT. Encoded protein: CASSPRTSGSPTDTQYF.

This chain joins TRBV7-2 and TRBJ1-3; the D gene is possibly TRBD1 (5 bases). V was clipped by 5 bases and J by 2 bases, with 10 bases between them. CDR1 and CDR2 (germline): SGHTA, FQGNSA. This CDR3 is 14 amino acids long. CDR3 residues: CASSQGIAGNTIYF. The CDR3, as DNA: TGTGCCAGCAGCCAGGGTATTGCTGGAAACACCATATATTTT.

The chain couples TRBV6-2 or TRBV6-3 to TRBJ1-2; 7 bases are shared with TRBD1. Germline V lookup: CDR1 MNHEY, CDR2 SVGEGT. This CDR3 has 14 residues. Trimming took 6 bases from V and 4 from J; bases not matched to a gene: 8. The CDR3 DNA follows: TGTGCCAGCAGCCGGGACAGTTTCTTCTATGGCTACACCTTC. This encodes CASSRDSFFYGYTF.

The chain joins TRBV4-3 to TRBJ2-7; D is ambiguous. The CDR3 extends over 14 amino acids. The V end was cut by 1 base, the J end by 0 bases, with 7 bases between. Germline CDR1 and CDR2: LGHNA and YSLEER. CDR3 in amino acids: CASSQAVVSYEQYF. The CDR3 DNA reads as TGCGCCAGCAGCCAAGCCGTAGTCTCCTACGAGCAGTACTTC.

CDR3 sequence reads: CASSLDGNTEAFF. The CDR3, as DNA: TGTGCCAGCAGCTTAGACGGTAACACTGAAGCTTTCTTT. The chain employs TRBV11-2 and TRBJ1-1; D uncertain. The germline V and J ends were trimmed by 0 bases and 2 bases, with 4 bases remaining between them. CDR1 and CDR2 (germline): SGHAT, FQNNGV. The CDR3 runs 13 residues. The variable domain in full, completed from reference TRBV11-2 and TRBJ1-1, reads EAGVAQSPRYKIIEKRQSVAFWCNPISGHATLYWYQQILGQGPKLLIQFQNNGVVDDSQLPKDRFSAERLKGVDSTLKIQPAKLEDSAVYLCASSLDGNTEAFFGQGTRLTVV.

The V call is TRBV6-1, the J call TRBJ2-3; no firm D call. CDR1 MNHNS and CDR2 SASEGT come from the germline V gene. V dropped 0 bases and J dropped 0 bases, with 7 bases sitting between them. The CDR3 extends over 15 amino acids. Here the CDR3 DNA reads TGTGCCAGCAGTGAAGCGGCAGGAAGCACAGATACGCAGTATTTT. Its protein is CASSEAAGSTDTQYF.

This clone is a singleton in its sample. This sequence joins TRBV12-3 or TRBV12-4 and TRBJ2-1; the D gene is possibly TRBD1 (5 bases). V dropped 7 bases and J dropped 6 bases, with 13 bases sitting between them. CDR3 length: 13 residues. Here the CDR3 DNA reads TGTGCCAGCACCACATTGACAGTCAATGAGCAGTTCTTC. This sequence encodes CASTTLTVNEQFF.

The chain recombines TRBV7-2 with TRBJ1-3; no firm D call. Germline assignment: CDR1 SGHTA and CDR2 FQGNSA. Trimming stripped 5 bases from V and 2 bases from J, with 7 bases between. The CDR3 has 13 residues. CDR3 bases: TGTGCCAGCAGCGCCCGGGCTGGAAACACCATATATTTT. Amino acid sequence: CASSARAGNTIYF.

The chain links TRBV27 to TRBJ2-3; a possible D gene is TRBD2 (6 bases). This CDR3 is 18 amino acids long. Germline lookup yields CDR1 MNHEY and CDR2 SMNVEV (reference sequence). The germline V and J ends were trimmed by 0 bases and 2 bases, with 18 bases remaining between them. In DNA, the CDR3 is TGTGCCAGCAGTTTATCTGGACCGCGGGGAATAGTCACAGATACGCAGTATTTT. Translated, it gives CASSLSGPRGIVTDTQYF.